This T cell receptor (beta chain) was found in a study of shared clonotypes between healthy human individuals. Study findings and constraints: Sequencing depth was expected to affect clonotype sharing among donors.

There are 16 residues in the CDR3. In germline, CDR1 is MGHRA, CDR2 YSYEKL. V shed 4 bases and J shed 5 bases, with 20 bases lying between them. Division of CD4+ cells produced a CD45RA+ naive subset and a CD45RA-negative memory subset. In the original processing: Owing to the provision of junction-only sequences devoid of quality scores by immunoSEQ, filtering differed. Repertoires were generated with immunoSEQ multiplex PCR, while TCRdb's copy carries only in-frame clones and drops some. The D gene and trimming were derived from the DNA, and the V and J assignments and clone size from that table. The sample records around 1,000,000 clones, 77% being singletons. Of note for this clone: Its specificity is unknown.

This chain links TRBV4-1 with TRBJ2-5, with D perhaps matching TRBD1 (6 bases). The TCR comes from a young man in good health. Some clones in this sample may be carry-over from other donors' samples. Material for sequencing was memory CD4+ T cells from PBMCs. The sample's subset: CD45RA-negative fraction. The CDR3, as DNA: TGCGCCAGCAGCCCCCTCCCGGCAGGGGCCCGGGAGACCCAGTACTTC. Protein sequence: CASSPLPAGARETQYF.